This T cell receptor beta chain was observed in a study of regulatory T cells in long-lasting Graves disease. In this sample, this clonotype turned up a few times. Its specificity is unknown. Overall study results and limits: Persistent disease showed a preference for TRBV28, TRBJ1-2 and TRBJ2-5.

The time point here: newly diagnosed GD, antithyroid drugs for less than 3 months. TCR sequences were obtained from RNA taken from PBMCs. Trimming took off 0 bases at V and 3 bases at J, with 11 bases between the two ends. The germline V gene encodes CDR1 MGHRA and CDR2 YSYEKL. The CDR3 totals 15 residues. Building the TCR beta libraries relied on iRepertoire HTBI primers, and CDR3 regions underwent Arm-PCR. Each CDR3 protein is one row after TCRdb ran MiXCR on the multiplex PCR reads. The sample lists 300,000 to 400,000 distinct CDR3 sequences; over 15% were seen once. This same sample was also taken into another study, of T cells in Graves' hyperthyroidism and ophthalmopathy. That source adds: Patients between 18 and 65 years old had hyperthyroidism, newly diagnosed and lasting under 2 months. First-round RT-PCR with HTBI primers amplified the TCR CDR3 region.

The TCR was taken from a man aged 35 to 55 with Graves disease. The V call is TRBV4-1, the J call TRBJ1-1; D not certain. This specimen consisted of peripheral blood mononuclear cells (PBMCs), obtained at new diagnosis, from a patient treated with antithyroid drugs. The DNA of the CDR3 is TGCGCCAGCAGCCAAGACGCAATAAGGGACACTGAAGCTTTCTTT. Translating gives CASSQDAIRDTEAFF.